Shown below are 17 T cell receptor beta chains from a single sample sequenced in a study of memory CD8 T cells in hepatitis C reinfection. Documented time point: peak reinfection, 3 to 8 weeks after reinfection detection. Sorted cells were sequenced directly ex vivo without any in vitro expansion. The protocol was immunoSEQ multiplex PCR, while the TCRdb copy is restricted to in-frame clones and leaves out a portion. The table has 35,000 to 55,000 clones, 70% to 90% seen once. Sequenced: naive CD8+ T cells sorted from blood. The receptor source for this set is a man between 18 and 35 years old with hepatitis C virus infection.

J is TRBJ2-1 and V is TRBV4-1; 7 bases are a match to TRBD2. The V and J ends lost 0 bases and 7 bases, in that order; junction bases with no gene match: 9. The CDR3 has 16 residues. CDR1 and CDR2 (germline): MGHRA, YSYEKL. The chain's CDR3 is CASSQDPAGAGNEQFF. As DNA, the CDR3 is TGCGCCAGCAGCCAAGATCCTGCGGGAGCTGGAAATGAGCAGTTCTTC.

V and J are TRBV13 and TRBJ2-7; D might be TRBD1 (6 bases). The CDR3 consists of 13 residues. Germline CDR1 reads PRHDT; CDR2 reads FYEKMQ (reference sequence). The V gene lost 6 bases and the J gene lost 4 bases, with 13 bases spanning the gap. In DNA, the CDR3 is TGTGCCAGCAGTCTCGGGACATCTTACGAGCAGTACTTC. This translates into CASSLGTSYEQYF.

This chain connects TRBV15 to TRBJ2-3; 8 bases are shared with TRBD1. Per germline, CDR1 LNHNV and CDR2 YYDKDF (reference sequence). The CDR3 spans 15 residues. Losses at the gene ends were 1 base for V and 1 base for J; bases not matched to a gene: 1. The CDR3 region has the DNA TGTGCCACCAGCAGAGTGGGACAGGGCACAGATACGCAGTATTTT. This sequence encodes CATSRVGQGTDTQYF.

This chain's CDR3 is CATSRGEAGTLADTQYF. The DNA of the CDR3 is TGTGCCACCAGCAGAGGGGAAGCCGGGACTCTCGCAGATACGCAGTATTTT. The chain couples TRBV15 to TRBJ2-3; possible D gene TRBD2, 6 bases. The germline V and J ends were trimmed by 1 base and 4 bases, with 18 bases remaining between them. In germline, CDR1 is LNHNV, CDR2 YYDKDF (reference sequence). The CDR3 has 17 amino acids.

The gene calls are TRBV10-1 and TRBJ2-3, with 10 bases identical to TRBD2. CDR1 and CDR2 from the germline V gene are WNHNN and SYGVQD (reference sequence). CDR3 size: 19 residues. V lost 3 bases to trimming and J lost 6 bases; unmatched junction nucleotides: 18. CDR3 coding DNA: TGCGCCAGCAGTGAAGGGTCTAGCGGGAGCCCGAGGGGTGAGGATACGCAGTATTTT. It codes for CASSEGSSGSPRGEDTQYF.

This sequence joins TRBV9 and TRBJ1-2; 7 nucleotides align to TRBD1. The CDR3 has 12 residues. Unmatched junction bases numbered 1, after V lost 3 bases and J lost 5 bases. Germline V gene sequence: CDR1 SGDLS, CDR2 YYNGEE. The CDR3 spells CASSETGYGYTF. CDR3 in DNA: TGTGCCAGCAGCGAGACAGGGTATGGCTACACCTTC.

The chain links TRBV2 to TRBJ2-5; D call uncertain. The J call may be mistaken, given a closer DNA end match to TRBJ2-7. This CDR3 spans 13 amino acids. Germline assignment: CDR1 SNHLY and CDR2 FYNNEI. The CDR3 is CASSPPLEYEQYF. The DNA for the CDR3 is TGTGCCAGCAGCCCCCCGCTTGAGTACGAGCAGTACTTC.

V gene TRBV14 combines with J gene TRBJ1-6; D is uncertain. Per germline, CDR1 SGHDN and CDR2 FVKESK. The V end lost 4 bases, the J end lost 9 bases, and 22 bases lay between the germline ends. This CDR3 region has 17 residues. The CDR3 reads CASSLGPLYGKGSPLHF. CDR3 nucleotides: TGTGCCAGCAGCCTTGGTCCCCTTTACGGGAAGGGTTCACCCCTCCACTTT.

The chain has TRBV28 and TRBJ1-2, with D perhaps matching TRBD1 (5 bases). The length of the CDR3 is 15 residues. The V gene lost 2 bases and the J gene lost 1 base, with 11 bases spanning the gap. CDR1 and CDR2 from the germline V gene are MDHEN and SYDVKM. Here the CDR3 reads CASSLTGEGNYGYTF. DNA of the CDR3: TGTGCCAGCAGTTTAACGGGGGAGGGTAACTATGGCTACACCTTC.

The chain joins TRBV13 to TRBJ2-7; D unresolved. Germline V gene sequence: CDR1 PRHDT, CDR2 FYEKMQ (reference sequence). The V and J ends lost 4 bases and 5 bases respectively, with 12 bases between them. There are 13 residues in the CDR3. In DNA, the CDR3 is TGTGCCAGCAGCTCTCCAACCGGAGACGAGCAGTACTTC. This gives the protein CASSSPTGDEQYF.

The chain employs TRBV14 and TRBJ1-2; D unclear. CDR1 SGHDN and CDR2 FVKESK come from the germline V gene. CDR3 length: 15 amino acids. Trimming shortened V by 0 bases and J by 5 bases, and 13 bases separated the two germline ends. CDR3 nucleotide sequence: TGTGCCAGCAGCCAAGATAGGAGGACTGCTTATGGCTACACCTTC. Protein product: CASSQDRRTAYGYTF. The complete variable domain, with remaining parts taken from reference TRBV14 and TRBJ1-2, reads EAGVTQFPSHSVIEKGQTVTLRCDPISGHDNLYWYRRVMGKEIKFLLHFVKESKQDESGMPNNRFLAERTGGTYSTLKVQPAELEDSGVYFCASSQDRRTAYGYTFGSGTRLTVV.

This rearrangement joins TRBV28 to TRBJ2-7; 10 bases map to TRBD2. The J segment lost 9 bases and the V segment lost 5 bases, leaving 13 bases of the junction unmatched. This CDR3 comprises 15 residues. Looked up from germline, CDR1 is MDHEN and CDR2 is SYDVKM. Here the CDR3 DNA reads TGTGCCAGCAGTGCTCAGCGGGAGGGTCCTCGGGCGCAGTACTTC. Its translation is CASSAQREGPRAQYF.

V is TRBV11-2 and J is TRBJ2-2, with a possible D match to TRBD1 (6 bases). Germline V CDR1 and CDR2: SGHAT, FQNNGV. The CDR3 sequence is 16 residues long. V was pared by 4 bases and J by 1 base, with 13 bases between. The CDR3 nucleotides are TGTGCCAGCAGCTCGCCGCAGGGGAAGAACACCGGGGAGCTGTTTTTT. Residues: CASSSPQGKNTGELFF.

The CDR3 bases are TGTGCCAGCAGTTTACAGGGTTCTGGAAACACCATATATTTT. Its translation: CASSLQGSGNTIYF. The rearrangement uses TRBV28 and TRBJ1-3, with D possibly matching TRBD1 (5 bases). Trimming took off 2 bases at V and 1 base at J, with 6 bases between the two ends. The CDR3 runs to 14 residues. Germline V gene lookup returns CDR1 MDHEN and CDR2 SYDVKM.

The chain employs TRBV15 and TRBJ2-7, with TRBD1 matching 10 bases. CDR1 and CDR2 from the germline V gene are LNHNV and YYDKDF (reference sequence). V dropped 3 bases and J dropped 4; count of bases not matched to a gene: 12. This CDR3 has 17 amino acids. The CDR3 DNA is TGTGCCACCAGCAGGAGACTCCGGGACAGGGGATTGTACGAGCAGTACTTC. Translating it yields CATSRRLRDRGLYEQYF.

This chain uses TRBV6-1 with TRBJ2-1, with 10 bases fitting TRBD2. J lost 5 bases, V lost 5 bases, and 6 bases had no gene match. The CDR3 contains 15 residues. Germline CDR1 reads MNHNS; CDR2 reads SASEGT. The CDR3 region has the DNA TGTGCCAGCAGTCCGACTAGCGGGTATCACAATGAGCAGTTCTTC. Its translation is CASSPTSGYHNEQFF.

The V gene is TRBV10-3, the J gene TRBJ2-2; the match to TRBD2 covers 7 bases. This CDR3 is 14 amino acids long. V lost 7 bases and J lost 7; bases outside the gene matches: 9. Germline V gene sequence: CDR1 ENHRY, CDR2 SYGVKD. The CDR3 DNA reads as TGTGCCATCACCGAGCGGGGTCAAGACGGGGAGCTGTTTTTT. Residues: CAITERGQDGELFF.